Presented here are 14 T cell receptor beta chains from one specimen sequenced in a study of shared clonotypes between healthy human individuals. The repertoire was sequenced with immunoSEQ multiplex PCR; TCRdb's copy has only in-frame clones and lacks some. This table has 490,000 or so clones, about three quarters appearing once. Material: PBMCs. These receptors were taken from a woman aged 40 to 50 in good health. Some clones in this sample may be carry-over from other donors' samples.

This clone was counted only a few times. The CDR3 loop is CASTGSRNTGELFF. CDR3 nucleotide sequence: TGTGCCAGCACCGGCAGTCGAAACACCGGGGAGCTGTTTTTT. The chain is built from TRBV6-6 and TRBJ2-2; D not certain. Between the trimmed V and J ends, which lost 7 bases and 2 bases, there was a span of 11 bases. CDR1 is MNHNY, CDR2 SVGAGI, per germline (reference sequence). CDR3 length: 14 amino acids.

The gene calls are TRBV28 and TRBJ2-7; 15 nucleotides line up with TRBD2. Germline loops: CDR1 MDHEN, CDR2 SYDVKM. Trimming cost V 2 bases and J 7 bases; bases outside gene matches: 3. The CDR3 totals 15 residues. The CDR3 is CASSLGTSGRLEQYF. As DNA, the CDR3 is TGTGCCAGCAGTTTAGGGACTAGCGGGAGGTTGGAGCAGTACTTC.

This clone came up a few times. The chain couples TRBV18 to TRBJ1-1; D remains ambiguous. Germline loops: CDR1 KGHSH, CDR2 LQKENI. Trimming shortened V by 3 bases and J by 3 bases, and 5 bases separated the two germline ends. The CDR3 runs to 12 residues. CDR3 nucleotides: TGTGCCAGCTCACCGGGGTACACTGAAGCTTTCTTT. Protein sequence: CASSPGYTEAFF.

In its sample, this clone was seen a few times. The chain links TRBV10-3 to TRBJ2-1; D gene uncertain. The germline V gene encodes CDR1 ENHRY and CDR2 SYGVKD. V was shortened by 4 bases and J by 5 bases, with 15 bases between the two germline ends. CDR3 length: 15 residues. The CDR3 DNA follows: TGTGCCATCAGTGCGGCTCCCGGGCAAAACAATGAGCAGTTCTTC. Its translation: CAISAAPGQNNEQFF.

This clone was recorded many times. This chain uses TRBV7-9 with TRBJ2-1; 10 bases match TRBD2. From germline, CDR1 is SEHNR and CDR2 FQNEAQ (reference sequence). V lost 5 bases, J lost 4 bases, and 8 bases stayed unmatched. CDR3 length: 16 amino acids. The CDR3 here is CASSARAGGRYNEQFF. The CDR3 DNA sequence: TGTGCCAGCAGCGCACGAGCGGGAGGGCGATACAATGAGCAGTTCTTC.

This clone was observed a few times. V is TRBV10-3 and J is TRBJ2-2, with 9 bases fitting TRBD1. The germline V gene encodes CDR1 ENHRY and CDR2 SYGVKD. With 0 bases clipped from V and 7 bases from J, the junction kept 9 bases outside the gene matches. This CDR3 comprises 17 residues. The CDR3 here is CAISESAQGADGGELFF. For the CDR3, the DNA is TGTGCCATCAGTGAGTCAGCACAGGGGGCTGATGGCGGGGAGCTGTTTTTT.

The chain is built from TRBV7-2 and TRBJ2-5, with a tentative D call TRBD2 (6 bases). The CDR3 runs 15 residues. The germline V gene has CDR1 SGHTA and CDR2 FQGNSA. Trimming shortened V by 4 bases and J by 1 base, and 13 bases separated the two germline ends. Here the CDR3 DNA reads TGTGCCAGCAGCTCGATGGAGGGGCCCCAAGAGACCCAGTACTTC. This sequence encodes CASSSMEGPQETQYF.

The sample holds one count of this clone. The V gene is TRBV4-2, the J gene TRBJ2-3, with D perhaps TRBD1 (6 bases). V lost 1 base, J lost 2 bases, and 16 bases lay in between. CDR3 size: 17 residues. The germline gives CDR1 LGHNA, CDR2 YNFKEQ. The CDR3 DNA reads as TGTGCCAGCAGCCAAGGAAGATTACAGGGTGCCACAGATACGCAGTATTTT. Amino acid sequence: CASSQGRLQGATDTQYF.

In regard to this clone: The same CDR3 also results from other DNA sequences found in this sample. The rearrangement links TRBV5-1 to TRBJ2-3; TRBD1 or TRBD2 may be the D gene (5 bases each). There are 14 residues in the CDR3. With 0 bases removed from V and 2 bases from J, the gap between germline ends came to 7 bases. The germline V gene encodes CDR1 SGHRS and CDR2 YFSETQ. The CDR3 nucleotides read TGCGCCAGCAGCTTGGGGGGGTCCACAGATACGCAGTATTTT. It encodes CASSLGGSTDTQYF.

The chain uses TRBV19 and TRBJ1-5, with a possible D match to TRBD1 (6 bases). This CDR3 is built from 16 residues. Germline CDR1 LNHDA, CDR2 SQIVND (reference sequence). The ends were cut back, 6 bases at V and 1 base at J, with 16 bases in the middle. For the CDR3, the DNA is TGTGCCAGTAGACAGAGGGGGGCGCAGAGCAATCAGCCCCAGCATTTT. Translation gives CASRQRGAQSNQPQHF.

This clone has a single count. This rearrangement joins TRBV4-2 to TRBJ2-3; D possibly corresponds to TRBD1 (5 bases). This CDR3 is 16 amino acids long. Germline V gives CDR1 LGHNA, CDR2 YNFKEQ. V lost 4 bases and J lost 2, with 16 bases in between. This CDR3 reads CASSRTGSTATDTQYF. The CDR3 DNA is TGTGCCAGCAGCCGCACGGGCTCGACAGCCACAGATACGCAGTATTTT.

V and J are TRBV7-9 and TRBJ2-7; TRBD2 matches 13 bases. Trimming cost V 2 bases and J 2 bases; bases outside gene matches: 6. This CDR3 contains 17 residues. From germline, CDR1 is SEHNR and CDR2 FQNEAQ (reference sequence). CDR3 bases: TGTGCCAGCAGCTTACCCACTAGCGGGAGGGCCCCCTACGAGCAGTACTTC. This translates into CASSLPTSGRAPYEQYF. The whole variable domain, filled in from reference TRBV7-9 and TRBJ2-7, reads DTGVSQNPRHKITKRGQNVTFRCDPISEHNRLYWYRQTLGQGPEFLTYFQNEAQLEKSRLLSDRFSAERPKGSFSTLEIQRTEQGDSAMYLCASSLPTSGRAPYEQYFGPGTRLTVT.

The chain recombines TRBV29-1 with TRBJ2-7; maybe TRBD1 (6 bases). Germline V gene lookup returns CDR1 SQVTM and CDR2 ANQGSEA. Trimming shortened V by 0 bases and J by 2 bases, and 14 bases separated the two germline ends. The CDR3 sequence is 15 residues long. The CDR3: CSVEDRAGDTYEQYF. The DNA of the CDR3 is TGCAGCGTTGAAGATCGGGCAGGGGACACCTACGAGCAGTACTTC.

The rearrangement uses TRBV30 and TRBJ1-3, with no clear D. This CDR3 spans 9 amino acids. Germline CDR1 GTSNPN, CDR2 SVGIG (reference sequence). V was clipped by 6 bases and J by 4 bases, with 1 base between them. CDR3 in amino acids: CACGNTIYF. DNA for the CDR3: TGTGCCTGCGGAAACACCATATATTTT.